The 21 T cell receptor beta chains listed next were all sequenced from one sample in a study of naive and memory T cell subsets. An equimolar mix of two oligonucleotides served as the beta constant-region primer for TRBC1 and TRBC2. In TCRdb, the UMI-ligation and nested PCR reads were re-called with MiXCR into one record per CDR3 protein. The table shows 84,000 or so distinct CDR3 sequences, with around 6.5% occurring only once. Input material: central memory CD4+ T cells from blood. These receptors originate from a human donor in good health.

In this sample, this clonotype turned up a few times. The chain combines TRBV29-1 with TRBJ2-1; TRBD2 aligns across 8 bases. Germline CDR1 reads SQVTM; CDR2 reads ANQGSEA. The CDR3 spans 14 residues. The V gene end was trimmed by 7 bases and the J gene end by 6 bases; junction bases not matched to a gene: 11. The CDR3 reads CSARLAISSNEQFF. The CDR3 DNA follows: TGCAGCGCGAGACTAGCGATAAGTAGCAATGAGCAGTTCTTC.

The sample holds a few counts of this clonotype. The chain carries TRBV5-6 and TRBJ2-3; unclear D gene. V was pared by 1 base and J by 8 bases, with 5 bases between. CDR3 length equals 11 residues. Germline CDR1 is SGHDT and CDR2 is YYEEEE. CDR3 sequence: CASSLLGTQYF. For the CDR3, the DNA is TGTGCCAGCAGCTTGTTGGGTACGCAGTATTTT.

This clonotype was observed at least ten times. The rearrangement links TRBV28 to TRBJ1-5; possibly TRBD1 for D (5 bases). The V end was cut by 3 bases, the J end by 6 bases, with 15 bases between. The CDR3 spans 15 residues. The germline V gene has CDR1 MDHEN and CDR2 SYDVKM. The DNA for the CDR3 is TGTGCCAGCAGTTTGTCGCTGGCAGGGAGTCAGCCCCAGCATTTT. Translated: CASSLSLAGSQPQHF. Using reference TRBV28 and TRBJ1-5 for the parts outside the CDR3, the full variable domain is DVKVTQSSRYLVKRTGEKVFLECVQDMDHENMFWYRQDPGLGLRLIYFSYDVKMKEKGDIPEGYSVSREKKERFSLILESASTNQTSMYLCASSLSLAGSQPQHFGDGTRLSIL.

V usage is TRBV7-2 and J usage is TRBJ2-7; perhaps D is TRBD1 or TRBD2 (6 bases each). V lost 5 bases and J lost 3, with 23 bases in between. Germline CDR1 is SGHTA and CDR2 is FQGNSA. The CDR3 length is 17 residues. The CDR3 DNA sequence: TGTGCCAGCAGCCCCACCCTCCTCACAGGGAGGAACTACGAGCAGTACTTC. Translated, it gives CASSPTLLTGRNYEQYF.

This clonotype was counted between two and nine times. The V and J genes are TRBV6-2 or TRBV6-3 and TRBJ2-1, with TRBD2 matching over 13 bases. The CDR3 length is 18 residues. Losses at the gene ends were 2 bases for V and 7 bases for J; bases not matched to a gene: 11. The V gene's germline CDR1 is MNHEY and CDR2 SVGEGT. CDR3 protein: CASSYGPGTSGKGNEQFF. CDR3 coding DNA: TGTGCCAGCAGTTACGGTCCCGGGACTAGCGGGAAAGGGAATGAGCAGTTCTTC.

This clonotype was picked up a small number of times. V gene TRBV30 combines with J gene TRBJ1-6; 8 bases are a match to TRBD1. Per germline, CDR1 GTSNPN and CDR2 SVGIG (reference sequence). The ends lost 3 bases at V and 9 bases at J; junction bases unmatched: 4. The CDR3 has 13 residues. DNA of the CDR3: TGTGCCTGGAGAGGACAGGGTCTTTCACCCCTCCACTTT. Its protein product is CAWRGQGLSPLHF.

This clonotype was found many times. The genes are TRBV3-1 and TRBJ1-1; D is unresolved. The CDR3 contains 12 residues. Germline CDR1 reads LGHDT; CDR2 reads YNNKEL (reference sequence). V was cut by 1 base and J by 5 bases, with 5 bases left in between. The CDR3: CASSQVGTEAFF. DNA for the CDR3: TGTGCCAGCAGCCAAGTCGGAACTGAAGCTTTCTTT.

This clonotype showed up just a few times. This sequence joins TRBV24-1 and TRBJ2-1; 9 bases line up with TRBD1. V shed 3 bases and J 10 bases; nucleotides not matched to a gene: 3. The CDR3 is made up of 13 amino acids. In germline, CDR1 is KGHDR, CDR2 SFDVKD. The CDR3 sequence: CATSDGTGREQFF. The CDR3 DNA sequence: TGTGCCACCAGTGATGGGACAGGGCGCGAGCAGTTCTTC.

This clonotype was seen a handful of times. The genes are TRBV20-1 and TRBJ2-7; TRBD1 matches at 7 bases. The V gene end was trimmed by 6 bases and the J gene end by 7 bases; junction bases not matched to a gene: 6. Germline assignment: CDR1 DFQATT and CDR2 SNEGSKA (reference sequence). The CDR3 has 11 amino acids. The CDR3 coding sequence is TGCAGTGCCAGGACAGGTCGGGAGCAGTACTTC. Protein product: CSARTGREQYF.

The CDR3 protein is CASSREPTGRYNEQFF. The CDR3 coding sequence is TGCGCCAGCAGCCGGGAGCCGACAGGCCGCTACAATGAGCAGTTCTTC. The rearrangement links TRBV4-3 to TRBJ2-1; D might be TRBD1 (6 bases). CDR1 and CDR2 from the germline V gene are LGHNA and YSLEER. Deletions cut 4 bases from V and 3 bases from J, with 16 bases between. The CDR3 has 16 amino acids.

This clonotype occurred many times. This chain joins TRBV7-9 and TRBJ1-6; D unclear. Looked up from germline, CDR1 is SEHNR and CDR2 is FQNEAQ (reference sequence). The CDR3 runs to 16 residues. Trimming shortened V by 5 bases and J by 5 bases, and 16 bases separated the two germline ends. CDR3 sequence (DNA): TGTGCCAGCAGCCCCTCCGCTGGAATAAATAATTCACCCCTCCACTTT. Translation: CASSPSAGINNSPLHF.

This clonotype occurred many times. V usage is TRBV20-1 and J usage is TRBJ2-5; 8 nucleotides agree with TRBD1. Germline V gene sequence: CDR1 DFQATT, CDR2 SNEGSKA (reference sequence). This CDR3 comprises 14 residues. The CDR3 DNA follows: TGCAGCTCCCAGAGAGACAGGGGTATCGAGACCCAGTACTTC. Protein: CSSQRDRGIETQYF.

CDR3 DNA: TGTGCCATCAGGGACAGTTCAAGGGGGCCCACTGAAGCTTTCTTT. It codes for CAIRDSSRGPTEAFF. V and J are TRBV10-3 and TRBJ1-1; 7 nucleotides match TRBD1. V gave up 6 bases and J gave up 4 bases; unmatched junction bases: 11. Germline V gene lookup returns CDR1 ENHRY and CDR2 SYGVKD. This CDR3 region has 15 residues.

This clonotype was found a few times. The V gene is TRBV25-1, the J gene TRBJ2-4; 7 nucleotides line up with TRBD2. The junction had 7 bases not matched to a gene; V was cut back by 4 bases and J by 1 base. The germline gives CDR1 MGHDK, CDR2 SYGVNS. This CDR3 spans 16 amino acids. DNA of the CDR3: TGTGCCAGCAGTGCTGCTCGGGGGGAGGCCAAAAACATTCAGTACTTC. Translation: CASSAARGEAKNIQYF. The whole variable domain, filled in from reference TRBV25-1 and TRBJ2-4, reads EADIYQTPRYLVIGTGKKITLECSQTMGHDKMYWYQQDPGMELHLIHYSYGVNSTEKGDLSSESTVSRIRTEHFPLTLESARPSHTSQYLCASSAARGEAKNIQYFGAGTRLSVL.

This sequence joins TRBV7-2 and TRBJ2-3; D ambiguous. CDR1 and CDR2 (germline): SGHTA, FQGNSA. Trimming pared 4 bases from V and 4 bases from J, leaving 12 bases between. The CDR3 totals 14 residues. The CDR3 bases are TGTGCCAGCAGCTGGACCTTGACTCCAGATACGCAGTATTTT. This translates into CASSWTLTPDTQYF.

This clonotype was picked up many times. V usage is TRBV11-3 and J usage is TRBJ1-5; maybe TRBD1 (5 bases). Between the trimmed V and J ends, which lost 1 base and 7 bases, there was a span of 8 bases. The CDR3 totals 13 residues. Germline V lookup: CDR1 SGHNT, CDR2 YENEEA. The DNA for the CDR3 is TGTGCCAGCAGCTTAGTGAGGGGACAGCCCCAGCATTTT. Protein product: CASSLVRGQPQHF.

This clonotype was found many times. The chain joins TRBV28 to TRBJ1-5; D is uncertain. The germline V gene encodes CDR1 MDHEN and CDR2 SYDVKM. The CDR3 is 14 residues long. V was cut by 6 bases and J by 7 bases, with 16 bases left in between. In DNA, the CDR3 is TGTGCCAGCAGCTCACTTCCCCCGGGACAGCCCCAGCATTTT. It encodes CASSSLPPGQPQHF.

The V gene is TRBV28, the J gene TRBJ1-5; 8 bases line up with TRBD1. The V and J ends lost 6 bases and 7 bases, in that order; junction bases with no gene match: 17. The germline V gene encodes CDR1 MDHEN and CDR2 SYDVKM. CDR3 length equals 17 residues. CDR3 nucleotides: TGTGCCAGCAGAGGGAGGCCAGGGGGCGCTGACGAACAGCCCCAGCATTTT. Translating it yields CASRGRPGGADEQPQHF.

This chain uses TRBV6-1 with TRBJ1-1, with 9 positions matching TRBD1. CDR1 is MNHNS and CDR2 is SASEGT in the germline V gene. V was pared by 4 bases and J by 5 bases, with 8 bases of the junction left unmatched. This CDR3 has 15 amino acids. Here the CDR3 reads CASSAKQGAGTEAFF. The CDR3, as DNA: TGTGCCAGCAGTGCGAAACAGGGGGCAGGGACTGAAGCTTTCTTT.

This clonotype was seen many times. The chain combines TRBV7-2 with TRBJ1-2; D is possibly TRBD1 (6 bases). The CDR3 runs to 17 residues. V dropped 2 bases and J dropped 7 bases, with 23 bases sitting between them. Germline V gene sequence: CDR1 SGHTA, CDR2 FQGNSA. CDR3 residues: CASSLLSQSGGAGGYTF. The CDR3 coding sequence is TGTGCCAGCAGCTTATTGTCCCAGTCGGGGGGCGCGGGTGGCTACACCTTC.

This clonotype was picked up a small number of times. The chain uses TRBV9 and TRBJ2-3; D remains ambiguous. V lost 0 bases, J lost 4 bases, and 9 bases lay in between. CDR3 length equals 14 residues. Germline loops: CDR1 SGDLS, CDR2 YYNGEE. CDR3 DNA sequence: TGTGCCAGCAGCGTAGCTTGGTCCGCAGATACGCAGTATTTT. Translating it yields CASSVAWSADTQYF. The full variable domain, completed using reference TRBV9 and TRBJ2-3, is DSGVTQTPKHLITATGQRVTLRCSPRSGDLSVYWYQQSLDQGLQFLIQYYNGEERAKGNILERFSAQQFPDLHSELNLSSLELGDSALYFCASSVAWSADTQYFGPGTRLTVL.